The T cell receptor beta chain described here comes from a study of blood T cell repertoires in COVID-19 (dated by TCRdb to about 2020). In terms of the full investigation: Collaborator samples came from the United States, Italy and Spain and covered acute and convalescent phases of COVID-19. The repertoires were released in a freely available public database intended as a resource for research on the immune response to SARS-CoV-2. Nearly every sample came with metadata listing a de-identified subject ID, COVID-19 status, age in years and sex. Samples came from the ongoing ImmuneRACE study (first 160 participants) plus 1,254 subjects from 6 global collaborators. The dataset comprised deeply sampled blood TCRbeta repertoires from subjects exposed to, actively infected with, or recovered from COVID-19. HLA class I and class II types, where available, came from metadata supplied by the sample provider rather than from assay-based typing. The material from the prospective study consisted of cDNA or gDNA derived from T cells, B-cell-depleted T cells, or PBMCs.

Another Seattle source contributed samples from volunteer blood donors who had recovered from COVID-19. Whole blood was collected in K2EDTA tubes by collaborating institutions according to the institutions' own protocols. Collaborator samples were shipped for TCRbeta analysis as frozen whole blood, isolated PBMCs, or DNA extracted from either sample type. Beyond this particular receptor, the publication reports: The amount of clinical and demographic metadata varied by source and participant and was provided uncurated.

The germline V end is reduced by 2 bases and the J end by 5 bases; junction bases left unmatched: 9. CDR1 and CDR2 are drawn from the germline V gene (reference sequence): GTSNPN, SVGIG. Including the terminal cysteine and phenylalanine, the CDR3 comprises 15 residues. The sequence is cut down to CDR3 DNA, 45 bases in frame from base 1. With respect to this clone: The specificity of this receptor is unknown. Base qualities were left out, and no much larger clone turns up one base away.

The immunoSEQ Assay, a bias-controlled multiplex PCR, was used to amplify TCRbeta CDR3 regions from genomic DNA. The authors' pipeline ran thus. The number of nucleated cells in each sample was estimated from the amplification of reference gene primers within the assay. Sequence reads were collapsed and filtered to measure the absolute abundance of every unique TCRbeta CDR3 rearrangement. For each sample, productive Simpson clonality was calculated as the square root of Simpson's diversity index over productive rearrangements. TCRdb took this table from immuneACCESS and kept in-frame rearrangements with V and J called. Such tables lack part of the clones; where checked against another copy, unresolved V genes explain under half of the gap, and the rest is unexplained. That table gives V, J and clone size, and the DNA gave D and trimming. The sample yields around 100,000 clones; over 75% were counted once. Roughly 8.4% of the sample is held by the ten biggest clonotypes.

Source material: peripheral blood. The sequence was obtained from a woman aged 70-85 years who had recovered from COVID-19. The chain links TRBV30 with TRBJ2-7, with TRBD1 matching 10 junction bases. The DNA is as follows: TGTGCCTGGAGTCCCGGGACAGGGGACAGGAACGAGCAGTACTTC. Its translation is CAWSPGTGDRNEQYF.